Listed below are T cell receptor beta chains from one sample, sequenced in a study of T cell responses to AZD1222 COVID-19 vaccine. TCRdb's table, derived via immunoSEQ multiplex PCR, lists solely in-frame clones and lacks some. The top ten hold approximately 2.3% of the sample, which has 150,000 or so clones, 90% to 95% seen once. The sample was peripheral blood, taken on day 0 of AZD1222 vaccination. These receptors were obtained from an adult in good health. CDR3s include the opening cysteine and the closing phenylalanine or tryptophan. D genes are given only for firm matches. Only part of the rows carry a size: once, few, many, or a class if the clone is expanded.

j_call v_call d_call clone_size cdr3_nt cdr3_aa
TRBJ2-7 TRBV11-2 - - TGTGCCAGCAGCCTCCCTAAAATAAGCTCCTACGAGCAGTACTTC CASSLPKISSYEQYF
TRBJ1-5 TRBV4-3 - once TGCGCCAGCAGCCAAGAGTCGGGGGGGTCCAATCAGCCCCAGCATTTT CASSQESGGSNQPQHF
TRBJ1-2 TRBV4-2 - - TGTGCCAGCAGCCTCAAAGGGGCCGACGGGGGCTACACCTTC CASSLKGADGGYTF
TRBJ1-1 TRBV6-2/TRBV6-3 - - TGTGCCAGCAGTAAACTAGTACCGGGGGTCACTGAAGCTTTCTTT CASSKLVPGVTEAFF
TRBJ1-1 TRBV10-1 TRBD1 - TGCGCCAGCAGTGAGAGCCAGGGGGCGGGTGGCACTGAAGCTTTCTTT CASSESQGAGGTEAFF
TRBJ2-2 TRBV6-2/TRBV6-3 - once TGTGCCAGCAGCCTACAGGGATCGGGGAACACCGGGGAGCTGTTTTTT CASSLQGSGNTGELFF
TRBJ2-3 TRBV27 TRBD2 - TGTGCCAGCAGTTTACCCTCAGGACTAGCGGGGTCAGATACGCAGTATTTT CASSLPSGLAGSDTQYF
TRBJ2-2 TRBV5-1 - - TGCGCCAGCAGCTTCGACGGACACGGCGGGGAGCTGTTTTTT CASSFDGHGGELFF
TRBJ2-7 TRBV5-8 - - TGTGCCAGCAGCTTCCCCTCTGTCTACGAGCAGTACTTC CASSFPSVYEQYF
TRBJ1-4 TRBV7-8 - once TGTGCCAGCAGCCCTACGGGGTTCGGGGGGCTGGTGAAACTGTTTTTT CASSPTGFGGLVKLFF
TRBJ1-6 TRBV2 - - TGTGCCAGCAGTGAGAGCAACCAGGGTCGCTCACCCCTCCACTTT CASSESNQGRSPLHF
TRBJ2-7 TRBV11-2 - - TGTGCCAGCAGCTTAGAAGGGTACGAGCAGTACTTC CASSLEGYEQYF
TRBJ2-7 TRBV6-4 TRBD1 - TGTGCCAGCAGTCCTTCGACAGGGGGCCACGAGCAGTACTTC CASSPSTGGHEQYF
TRBJ1-2 TRBV6-5 - few TGTGCCAGCAGACGGCCAGGCGTACCTCATGGCTACACCTTC CASRRPGVPHGYTF
TRBJ2-1 TRBV7-2 - - TGTGCCAGCAGCACCTGGACAGAGCCCAATGAGCAGTTCTTC CASSTWTEPNEQFF
TRBJ1-5 TRBV27 - - TGTGCCAGCAGTTTAGGGGTGACAGGCAATCAGCCCCAGCATTTT CASSLGVTGNQPQHF
TRBJ1-5 TRBV18 TRBD1 - TGTGCCAGCTCAACGACAGGGGAGGCGAATCAGCCCCAGCATTTT CASSTTGEANQPQHF
TRBJ2-1 TRBV4-2 - - TGTGCCAGCAGCCAAGACCCCAGCAGAGTATACAATGAGCAGTTCTTC CASSQDPSRVYNEQFF
TRBJ2-2 TRBV7-3 - - TGTGCCAGCAGCTCTGAACGAGGGGCGCTCACCGGGGAGCTGTTTTTT CASSSERGALTGELFF
TRBJ1-5 TRBV4-2 TRBD1 few TGTGCCAGCAGCGTGGGACAGGGCAATCAGCCCCAGCATTTT CASSVGQGNQPQHF